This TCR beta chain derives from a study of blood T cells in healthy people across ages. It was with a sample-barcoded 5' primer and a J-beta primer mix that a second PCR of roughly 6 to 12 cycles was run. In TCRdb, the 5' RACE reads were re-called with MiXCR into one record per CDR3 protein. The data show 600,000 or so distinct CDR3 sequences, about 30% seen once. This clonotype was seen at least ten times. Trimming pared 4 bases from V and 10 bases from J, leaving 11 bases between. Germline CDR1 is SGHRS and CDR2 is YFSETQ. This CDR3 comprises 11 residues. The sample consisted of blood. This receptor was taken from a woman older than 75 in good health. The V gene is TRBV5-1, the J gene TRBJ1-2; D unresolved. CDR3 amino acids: CASSRAGDYTF. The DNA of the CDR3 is TGCGCCAGCAGCAGGGCCGGGGACTACACCTTC. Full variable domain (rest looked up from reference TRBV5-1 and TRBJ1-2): KAGVTQTPRYLIKTRGQQVTLSCSPISGHRSVSWYQQTPGQGLQFLFEYFSETQRNKGNFPGRFSGRQFSNSRSEMNVSTLELGDSALYLCASSRAGDYTFGSGTRLTVV.